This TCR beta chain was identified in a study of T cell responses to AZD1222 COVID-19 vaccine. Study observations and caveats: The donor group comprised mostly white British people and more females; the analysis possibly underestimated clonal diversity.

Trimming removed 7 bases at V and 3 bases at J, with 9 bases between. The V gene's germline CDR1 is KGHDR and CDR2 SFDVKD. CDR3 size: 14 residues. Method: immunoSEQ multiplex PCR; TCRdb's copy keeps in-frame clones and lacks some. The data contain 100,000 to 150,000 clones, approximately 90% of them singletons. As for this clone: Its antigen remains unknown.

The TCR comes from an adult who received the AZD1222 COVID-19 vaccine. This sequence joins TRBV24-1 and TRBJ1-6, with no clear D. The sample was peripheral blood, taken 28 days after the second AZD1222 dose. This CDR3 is CATSDGGYNSPLHF. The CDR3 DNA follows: TGTGCCACCAGCGATGGAGGCTATAATTCACCCCTCCACTTT.